These 32 T cell receptor beta chains came from one sample sequenced in a study of blood T cell repertoires in COVID-19. Method: immunoSEQ multiplex PCR; TCRdb's copy keeps in-frame clones and lacks some. Counted here are approximately 92,000 clones, 70% to 85% occurring once; the ten biggest clones make up roughly 25%. Sequencing was done on a sample of peripheral blood. Receptors originate from a woman aged 55 to 70 in a cohort sampled during active or convalescent COVID-19.

The chain combines TRBV7-8 with TRBJ2-3; weak D call: TRBD2 (6 bases). The CDR3 is made up of 16 amino acids. The germline V and J ends were trimmed by 3 bases and 0 bases, with 13 bases remaining between them. The V gene's germline CDR1 is SGHVS and CDR2 FQNEAQ. In nucleotides, the CDR3 is TGTGCCAGCAGCTTTCAGGCGGGGATTAGCACAGATACGCAGTATTTT. The encoded protein is CASSFQAGISTDTQYF.

This clone appeared a few times. The V call is TRBV7-9, the J call TRBJ1-3; D unresolved. V was shortened by 5 bases and J by 4 bases, with 12 bases between the two germline ends. This CDR3 has 14 residues. Germline V lookup: CDR1 SEHNR, CDR2 FQNEAQ (reference sequence). The CDR3 region has the DNA TGTGCCAGCAGCCCTGACATACCGGGAAACACCATATATTTT. Amino acid sequence: CASSPDIPGNTIYF. Complete variable domain (other parts from reference TRBV7-9 and TRBJ1-3): DTGVSQNPRHKITKRGQNVTFRCDPISEHNRLYWYRQTLGQGPEFLTYFQNEAQLEKSRLLSDRFSAERPKGSFSTLEIQRTEQGDSAMYLCASSPDIPGNTIYFGEGSWLTVV.

The chain has TRBV4-2 and TRBJ2-4; 9 nucleotides agree with TRBD1. Germline CDR1 reads LGHNA; CDR2 reads YNFKEQ. The J segment lost 5 bases and the V segment lost 2 bases, leaving 7 bases of the junction unmatched. This CDR3 spans 16 amino acids. The CDR3 spells CASSQMGGTGQNIQYF. Here the CDR3 DNA reads TGTGCCAGCAGCCAAATGGGGGGGACAGGGCAAAACATTCAGTACTTC.

This clone was observed at least ten times. V gene TRBV7-9 combines with J gene TRBJ1-5; 7 nucleotides align to TRBD1. Germline loops: CDR1 SEHNR, CDR2 FQNEAQ (reference sequence). This CDR3 is 15 amino acids long. After removal of 5 bases from V and 3 bases from J, the junction contained 7 bases not matched to a gene. DNA for the CDR3: TGTGCCAGCAGCCAAACACAGGGGTTCAATCAGCCCCAGCATTTT. It translates to CASSQTQGFNQPQHF.

The V call is TRBV11-2, the J call TRBJ1-2; D not resolved. In germline, CDR1 is SGHAT, CDR2 FQNNGV. There are 15 residues in the CDR3. The germline V and J ends were trimmed by 0 bases and 2 bases, with 10 bases remaining between them. The chain's CDR3 is CASSLDSPLNYGYTF. The CDR3 DNA is TGTGCCAGCAGCTTAGATTCCCCCCTAAACTATGGCTACACCTTC.

This clone has a handful of counts. The chain employs TRBV27 and TRBJ2-7; 7 bases match TRBD1. J gave up 2 bases and V 4 bases, and 8 bases lay outside the gene matches. Germline CDR1 MNHEY, CDR2 SMNVEV (reference sequence). This CDR3 is 15 amino acids long. The CDR3 DNA is TGTGCCAGCAGTTCACAGGGGACCCGGACCTACGAGCAGTACTTC. This gives the protein CASSSQGTRTYEQYF.

This chain links TRBV25-1 with TRBJ2-5; D gene unclear. Trimming removed 1 base from V and 2 bases from J, with 8 bases in between. CDR1 and CDR2 (germline): MGHDK, SYGVNS. CDR3 length equals 14 residues. CDR3 protein: CASSELRIQETQYF. The DNA of the CDR3 is TGTGCCAGCAGTGAATTGCGAATTCAAGAGACCCAGTACTTC. The complete variable domain, with remaining parts taken from reference TRBV25-1 and TRBJ2-5, reads EADIYQTPRYLVIGTGKKITLECSQTMGHDKMYWYQQDPGMELHLIHYSYGVNSTEKGDLSSESTVSRIRTEHFPLTLESARPSHTSQYLCASSELRIQETQYFGPGTRLLVL.

The chain employs TRBV9 and TRBJ2-2, with 7 bases fitting TRBD2. The ends lost 0 bases at V and 6 bases at J; junction bases unmatched: 11. This CDR3 is built from 17 residues. CDR1 is SGDLS, CDR2 YYNGEE, per germline. This chain's CDR3 is CASSVGGRGGLAGELFF. The CDR3 DNA reads as TGTGCCAGCAGCGTAGGTGGGAGGGGTGGTCTGGCCGGGGAGCTGTTTTTT. Combining the CDR3 with reference TRBV9 and TRBJ2-2 gives the whole variable domain DSGVTQTPKHLITATGQRVTLRCSPRSGDLSVYWYQQSLDQGLQFLIQYYNGEERAKGNILERFSAQQFPDLHSELNLSSLELGDSALYFCASSVGGRGGLAGELFFGEGSRLTVL.

This clone was detected ten times or more. The rearrangement joins TRBV2 to TRBJ1-3; D possibly corresponds to TRBD1 (5 bases). Germline V lookup: CDR1 SNHLY, CDR2 FYNNEI. CDR3 length: 13 residues. V lost 8 bases, J lost 0 bases, and 8 bases lay in between. The CDR3 nucleotides read TGTGCCAGCTCAGGGATCTCTGGAAACACCATATATTTT. Translating gives CASSGISGNTIYF.

The V and J genes are TRBV9 and TRBJ1-5; 9 bases are a match to TRBD1. Germline V lookup: CDR1 SGDLS, CDR2 YYNGEE. V trimming: 0 bases; J trimming: 4 bases; junction bases outside the gene matches: 2. This CDR3 has 15 amino acids. The CDR3 is CASSVAGQGNQPQHF. CDR3 bases: TGTGCCAGCAGCGTAGCTGGACAGGGGAATCAGCCCCAGCATTTT.

V and J are TRBV12-3 or TRBV12-4 and TRBJ1-1, with no clear D. CDR3 length: 13 amino acids. V lost 0 bases, J lost 0 bases, and 2 bases lay in between. For the CDR3, the DNA is TGTGCCAGCAGTTTAGCCATGAACACTGAAGCTTTCTTT. Its translation is CASSLAMNTEAFF.

The gene calls are TRBV28 and TRBJ2-7; 7 positions match TRBD2. The germline CDR1 and CDR2 sequences are MDHEN and SYDVKM. After removal of 6 bases from V and 1 base from J, the junction contained 12 bases not matched to a gene. The length of the CDR3 is 16 residues. This chain's CDR3 is CASRTGGAGPSYEQYF. Written as DNA, the CDR3 is TGTGCCAGCAGAACCGGGGGAGCGGGGCCATCCTACGAGCAGTACTTC.

This clone was recorded a few times. The rearrangement links TRBV7-2 to TRBJ2-7; 10 positions agree with TRBD2. Germline values: CDR1 SGHTA, CDR2 FQGNSA. CDR3 size: 14 residues. Losses at the gene ends were 4 bases for V and 2 bases for J; bases not matched to a gene: 2. CDR3 protein: CASSSSGGAYEQYF. The CDR3, as DNA: TGTGCCAGCAGCTCCAGCGGGGGGGCCTACGAGCAGTACTTC. Looking up the rest from reference TRBV7-2 and TRBJ2-7 gives the full variable domain: GAGVSQSPSNKVTEKGKDVELRCDPISGHTALYWYRQSLGQGLEFLIYFQGNSAPDKSGLPSDRFSAERTGGSVSTLTIQRTQQEDSAVYLCASSSSGGAYEQYFGPGTRLTVT.

The V and J genes are TRBV13 and TRBJ2-1; the match to TRBD2 covers 15 bases. Per germline, CDR1 PRHDT and CDR2 FYEKMQ (reference sequence). V was pared by 5 bases and J by 0 bases, with 5 bases of the junction left unmatched. The CDR3 consists of 18 residues. The CDR3 region has the DNA TGTGCCAGCAGCCCGGGGACTAGCGGGGGGATCTCCTACAATGAGCAGTTCTTC. This sequence encodes CASSPGTSGGISYNEQFF. Looking up the rest from reference TRBV13 and TRBJ2-1 gives the full variable domain: AAGVIQSPRHLIKEKRETATLKCYPIPRHDTVYWYQQGPGQDPQFLISFYEKMQSDKGSIPDRFSAQQFSDYHSELNMSSLELGDSALYFCASSPGTSGGISYNEQFFGPGTRLTVL.

The CDR3 nucleotides are TGTGCCAGCAGTACCCCAGAGCAGGGGACCTACGAGCAGTACTTC. Translating gives CASSTPEQGTYEQYF. The rearrangement links TRBV6-6 to TRBJ2-7, with a weak D call TRBD1 (6 bases). Looked up from germline, CDR1 is MNHNY and CDR2 is SVGAGI (reference sequence). Trimming stripped 5 bases from V and 2 bases from J, with 16 bases between. There are 15 residues in the CDR3.

The chain uses TRBV7-2 and TRBJ2-1, with 7 bases fitting TRBD2. V was clipped by 3 bases and J by 2 bases; unmatched bases: 4. Germline V gene data show CDR1 as SGHTA and CDR2 as FQGNSA. CDR3 length: 15 residues. Written as DNA, the CDR3 is TGTGCCAGCAGCTTTGACGGGAGGACCTACAATGAGCAGTTCTTC. Amino acids: CASSFDGRTYNEQFF. The whole variable domain, filled in from reference TRBV7-2 and TRBJ2-1, reads GAGVSQSPSNKVTEKGKDVELRCDPISGHTALYWYRQSLGQGLEFLIYFQGNSAPDKSGLPSDRFSAERTGGSVSTLTIQRTQQEDSAVYLCASSFDGRTYNEQFFGPGTRLTVL.

This clone has more than one count but fewer than ten. This chain uses TRBV7-2 with TRBJ1-5, with a weak D call TRBD1 (6 bases). Per the germline V gene, CDR1 is SGHTA and CDR2 is FQGNSA. This CDR3 contains 15 residues. With 5 bases removed from V and 5 bases from J, the gap between germline ends came to 16 bases. CDR3 loop: CASSVDRIGDQPQHF. Written as DNA, the CDR3 is TGTGCCAGCAGCGTGGACAGAATTGGAGATCAGCCCCAGCATTTT.

The chain is built from TRBV27 and TRBJ2-7; 8 positions match TRBD1. From germline, CDR1 is MNHEY and CDR2 SMNVEV (reference sequence). The CDR3 is 17 amino acids. The ends lost 4 bases at V and 0 bases at J; junction bases unmatched: 11. CDR3 sequence reads: CASSSSNRTGSSYEQYF. The DNA of the CDR3 is TGTGCCAGCAGTTCCTCCAACCGGACAGGGAGCTCCTACGAGCAGTACTTC.

About this clone: This may stem from a read error, because a much larger clone lies one nucleotide away. The gene calls are TRBV7-3 and TRBJ1-1; a possible D gene is TRBD1 (5 bases). This CDR3 region has 13 residues. Germline V CDR1 and CDR2: SGHTA, FQGTGA. Trimming left V 5 bases short and J 1 base short, with 8 bases between. The CDR3 sequence is CASSHDRNTEAFF. In DNA, the CDR3 is TGTGCCAGCAGCCATGACAGGAACACTGAAGCTTTCTTT.

In its sample, this clone was seen once. A much more abundant neighbour one base away suggests this may be a read error. The V and J genes are TRBV11-2 and TRBJ2-7; no firm D call. V shed 4 bases and J shed 6 bases, with 13 bases lying between them. CDR1 is SGHAT and CDR2 is FQNNGV in the germline V gene. The CDR3 is made up of 13 amino acids. For the CDR3, the DNA is TGTGCCAGCAGCTCCTCAGTACCTGGCGAGCAGTACTTC. It is translated as CASSSSVPGEQYF.

This clone appeared once. J is TRBJ2-3 and V is TRBV18; 9 bases line up with TRBD2. The length of the CDR3 is 15 residues. Germline loops: CDR1 KGHSH, CDR2 LQKENI. With V trimmed by 5 bases and J by 4 bases, 7 bases remained unmatched. CDR3 in amino acids: CASSTTSGRSDTQYF. CDR3 bases: TGTGCCAGCTCAACAACTAGCGGGCGGTCAGATACGCAGTATTTT.

J is TRBJ2-1 and V is TRBV4-2; 11 bases are shared with TRBD1. Trimming at V came to 0 bases and at J to 6 bases, leaving 4 bases not matched to a gene. Germline loops: CDR1 LGHNA, CDR2 YNFKEQ. The length of the CDR3 is 16 residues. The CDR3 nucleotides read TGTGCCAGCAGCCAAGACGGGACAGGGGGACGCAATGAGCAGTTCTTC. It yields the protein CASSQDGTGGRNEQFF.

The chain is built from TRBV5-6 and TRBJ2-4; 8 bases fit TRBD2. Germline loops: CDR1 SGHDT, CDR2 YYEEEE. This CDR3 spans 14 amino acids. V dropped 4 bases and J dropped 7; count of bases not matched to a gene: 7. CDR3 protein: CASSRSGVGNIQYF. In nucleotides, the CDR3 is TGTGCCAGCAGCCGTAGCGGGGTCGGCAACATTCAGTACTTC.

The CDR3 region has the DNA TGTGCCAGCAGCCCATCCCTAGGGAGAACCTATACGCAGTATTTT. Protein: CASSPSLGRTYTQYF. The rearrangement links TRBV25-1 to TRBJ2-3, with D possibly TRBD2 on 5 matching bases. V gave up 6 bases and J gave up 7 bases, with 20 bases separating them. The V gene's germline CDR1 is MGHDK and CDR2 SYGVNS. CDR3 size: 15 residues.

J is TRBJ1-6 and V is TRBV3-1 (or the pseudogene TRBV3-2), with D hard to call. Looked up from germline, CDR1 is LGHDT and CDR2 is YNNKEL (reference sequence). The CDR3 extends over 13 amino acids. Trimming removed 3 bases at V and 10 bases at J, with 10 bases between. DNA for the CDR3: TGTGCCAGCAGCCACGATGCTAGCTCACCCCTCCACTTT. Protein: CASSHDASSPLHF.

This clone showed up many times. The chain links TRBV6-5 to TRBJ1-1; D is undetermined. Germline CDR1 MNHEY, CDR2 SVGAGI. Trimming took off 6 bases at V and 0 bases at J, with 11 bases between the two ends. CDR3 size: 14 residues. CDR3 loop: CASSHPQLNTEAFF. DNA for the CDR3: TGTGCCAGCAGCCACCCACAGCTGAACACTGAAGCTTTCTTT.

This chain links TRBV19 with TRBJ2-3, with 8 bases identical to TRBD2. There are 17 residues in the CDR3. V gave up 1 base and J gave up 0 bases; unmatched junction bases: 6. Per the germline V gene, CDR1 is LNHDA and CDR2 is SQIVND (reference sequence). CDR3 sequence: CASSIARTSRSTDTQYF. For the CDR3, the DNA is TGTGCCAGTAGTATAGCTCGGACTAGCCGGAGCACAGATACGCAGTATTTT.

The chain combines TRBV9 with TRBJ1-2; 8 bases match TRBD1. Germline-derived CDR1 and CDR2 are SGDLS and YYNGEE. V lost 6 bases, J lost 0 bases, and 4 bases stayed unmatched. This CDR3 has 14 amino acids. The CDR3 reads CASTPGGANYGYTF. CDR3 sequence (DNA): TGTGCCAGCACCCCAGGGGGCGCTAACTATGGCTACACCTTC.

J is TRBJ1-3 and V is TRBV7-9; D remains unclear. This CDR3 is built from 16 residues. Trimming took 1 base from V and 4 from J, leaving 14 bases between them. CDR1 is SEHNR and CDR2 is FQNEAQ in the germline V gene (reference sequence). CDR3 sequence reads: CASSLDSVTYGNTIYF. CDR3 nucleotides: TGTGCCAGCAGCTTAGATAGCGTCACGTACGGAAACACCATATATTTT.

This chain joins TRBV4-2 and TRBJ1-2, with 8 bases lining up with TRBD1. CDR3 size: 16 residues. With 1 base clipped from V and 7 bases from J, the junction kept 11 bases outside the gene matches. Germline V CDR1 and CDR2: LGHNA, YNFKEQ. The CDR3 is CASSQVGQGAQFGYTF. The CDR3 DNA sequence: TGTGCCAGCAGCCAAGTAGGGCAGGGGGCTCAGTTTGGCTACACCTTC.

This chain connects TRBV10-3 to TRBJ2-6; D is perhaps TRBD1 (6 bases). Per the germline V gene, CDR1 is ENHRY and CDR2 is SYGVKD. Trimming shortened V by 3 bases and J by 4 bases, and 13 bases separated the two germline ends. This CDR3 is built from 16 residues. DNA of the CDR3: TGTGCCATCAGTGAACCGTGGGGGCTAGGGGCCAACGTCCTGACTTTC. It encodes CAISEPWGLGANVLTF.

This clone turned up a few times. This CDR3 is CASSLTGNNEKLFF. CDR3 DNA: TGTGCCAGCAGCTTAACAGGGAATAATGAAAAACTGTTTTTT. This chain joins TRBV7-2 and TRBJ1-4, with D perhaps matching TRBD1 (6 bases). Germline-derived CDR1 and CDR2 are SGHTA and FQGNSA. This CDR3 region has 14 residues. The V end was cut by 2 bases, the J end by 4 bases, with 8 bases between.